This T cell receptor (beta chain) was recovered during a study of cytomegalovirus exposure and HLA in healthy donors. This CDR3 has 13 amino acids. Between the trimmed V and J ends, which lost 3 bases and 3 bases, there was a span of 6 bases. Germline lookup yields CDR1 MDHEN and CDR2 SYDVKM. The PCR had 60 Vbeta and 13 Jbeta primers. The data were produced by immunoSEQ multiplex PCR, yet TCRdb's version contains in-frame clones alone and is incomplete. The sample includes about 160,000 clones. The chain has TRBV28 and TRBJ1-3; no definite D call. Source material: PBMCs. The sequence came from a man aged 30 to 45 in good health and CMV-seronegative. CDR3: CASSFNVGNTIYF. CDR3 in DNA: TGTGCCAGCAGTTTTAATGTTGGAAACACCATATATTTT.